This TCR beta chain was sequenced in a study of blood T cells in healthy people across ages. This clonotype has at least ten counts. The antigen is not known. PCR was performed a second time for 7 to 11 cycles using a sample-barcoded 5' primer and a J-beta primer mix. Using its own MiXCR run on the 5' RACE reads, TCRdb lists one record per CDR3 protein. The sample records roughly 1.5 million distinct CDR3 sequences, about 42% being singletons. Study-wide findings and caveats: Versus aged donors, long-lived donors had higher diversity and more naive CD4+ cells.

V dropped 6 bases and J dropped 4 bases, with 15 bases sitting between them. The CDR3 covers 14 residues. Per the germline V gene, CDR1 is SNHLY and CDR2 is FYNNEI. Sequencing used blood. This receptor was identified in a woman aged 18-30 years in good health. The chain links TRBV2 to TRBJ1-2; TRBD1 is a possible D gene (5 bases). CDR3 loop: CASRAGTEVYGYTF. CDR3 in DNA: TGTGCCAGCAGGGCCGGGACGGAGGTCTATGGCTACACCTTC. Using reference TRBV2 and TRBJ1-2 for the parts outside the CDR3, the full variable domain is EPEVTQTPSHQVTQMGQEVILRCVPISNHLYFYWYRQILGQKVEFLVSFYNNEISEKSEIFDDQFSVERPDGSNFTLKIRSTKLEDSAMYFCASRAGTEVYGYTFGSGTRLTVV.